A single sample is the source of the 20 T cell receptor beta chains below, sequenced in a study of control samples from healthy donors and cancer patients. Assay: immunoSEQ multiplex PCR; the TCRdb copy retains only in-frame clones and omits some. The sample records about 39,000 clones, approximately 82% being singletons. The sample taken for sequencing was PBMCs. These receptors were obtained from a woman in her sixties with lung cancer.

This chain links TRBV12-3 or TRBV12-4 with TRBJ1-6, with 7 positions matching TRBD1. The CDR3 covers 13 residues. J gave up 10 bases and V 1 base, and 1 base lay outside the gene matches. CDR3 residues: CASSLGGGSPLHF. The CDR3 bases are TGTGCCAGCAGTTTAGGAGGGGGCTCACCCCTCCACTTT.

The chain has TRBV10-1 and TRBJ2-1; D not certain. The CDR3 sequence is 14 residues long. In germline, CDR1 is WNHNN, CDR2 SYGVQD (reference sequence). V was shortened by 6 bases and J by 5 bases, with 14 bases between the two germline ends. For the CDR3, the DNA is TGCGCCAGCAGCCCTTCTAAGCTCAACAATGAGCAGTTCTTC. It yields the protein CASSPSKLNNEQFF.

V and J are TRBV10-3 and TRBJ1-1; 10 bases match TRBD1. Per the germline V gene, CDR1 is ENHRY and CDR2 is SYGVKD. CDR3 length: 16 amino acids. V shed 10 bases, J shed 4 bases, and the junction held 15 bases outside the gene matches. The DNA for the CDR3 is TGTGCCACCTACGCGACAGGGGGCGAAATATCCACTGAAGCTTTCTTT. Amino acids: CATYATGGEISTEAFF.

The chain has TRBV24-1 and TRBJ1-2, with D unresolved. Per the germline V gene, CDR1 is KGHDR and CDR2 is SFDVKD. With 5 bases removed from V and 0 bases from J, the gap between germline ends came to 6 bases. CDR3 size: 13 residues. DNA of the CDR3: TGTGCCACCAGTGCGGACGCTAACTATGGCTACACCTTC. Translated, it gives CATSADANYGYTF.

The CDR3 coding sequence is TGTGCCAGCCAACGAGGGGGCATCACTGAAGCTTTCTTT. It yields the protein CASQRGGITEAFF. The chain employs TRBV6-5 and TRBJ1-1, with TRBD1 identical over 7 bases. This CDR3 region has 13 residues. The ends lost 8 bases at V and 4 bases at J; junction bases unmatched: 7. Germline V gene lookup returns CDR1 MNHEY and CDR2 SVGAGI.

V gene TRBV30 combines with J gene TRBJ2-1; 7 bases are a match to TRBD1. The CDR3 is 14 amino acids. Germline V gene lookup returns CDR1 GTSNPN and CDR2 SVGIG (reference sequence). The J segment lost 10 bases and the V segment lost 5 bases, leaving 14 bases of the junction unmatched. The CDR3 DNA sequence: TGTGCCTGGGGACAGGCGGGCGTCCGAAGGGAGCAGTTCTTC. Translating it yields CAWGQAGVRREQFF.

This rearrangement joins TRBV12-3 or TRBV12-4 to TRBJ2-1, with no clear D. CDR3 length: 12 residues. Between the trimmed V and J ends, which lost 5 bases and 4 bases, there was a span of 6 bases. The CDR3 DNA sequence: TGTGCCAGCAGTCCCCGGTACAATGAGCAGTTCTTC. This gives the protein CASSPRYNEQFF.

The CDR3 loop is CASSVRATDTQYF. The CDR3 DNA reads as TGTGCCAGCAGTGTGAGGGCCACAGATACGCAGTATTTT. The genes are TRBV2 and TRBJ2-3, with a possible D match to TRBD2 (5 bases). The CDR3 loop spans 13 amino acids. V was pared by 4 bases and J by 2 bases, with 7 bases between. Germline CDR1 reads SNHLY; CDR2 reads FYNNEI.

The J gene is TRBJ2-2, the V gene TRBV7-3, with 8 bases that match TRBD1. The CDR3 sequence is 16 residues long. Germline V gives CDR1 SGHTA, CDR2 FQGTGA. J gave up 4 bases and V 4 bases, and 8 bases lay outside the gene matches. CDR3 nucleotide sequence: TGTGCCAGCAGCTCTGGACAGGGACTGTTCACCGGGGAGCTGTTTTTT. Protein product: CASSSGQGLFTGELFF.

This clone was detected once. This sequence joins TRBV6-2 or TRBV6-3 and TRBJ1-5; no firm D call. Germline CDR1 is MNHEY and CDR2 is SVGEGT. CDR3 length equals 15 residues. The V end was cut by 5 bases, the J end by 9 bases, with 20 bases between. The CDR3 loop is CASSAGQATSGPQHF. CDR3 DNA: TGTGCCAGCAGTGCCGGGCAGGCAACTTCAGGGCCCCAGCATTTT.

The CDR3 bases are TGTGCCACCTCGGTGCGGGGGGACACCGGGGAGCTGTTTTTT. It yields the protein CATSVRGDTGELFF. The chain joins TRBV15 to TRBJ2-2; 8 nucleotides line up with TRBD2. Germline V gene lookup returns CDR1 LNHNV and CDR2 YYDKDF (reference sequence). This CDR3 is 14 amino acids long. With V trimmed by 8 bases and J by 3 bases, 5 bases remained unmatched.

The V and J genes are TRBV6-1 and TRBJ1-2; D gene uncertain. CDR3 length equals 15 residues. The V end lost 1 base, the J end lost 8 bases, and 17 bases lay between the germline ends. From germline, CDR1 is MNHNS and CDR2 SASEGT. The CDR3 DNA follows: TGTGCCAGCAGTGAAGGACGAGCCCGCATAGGGGGCTACACCTTC. It is translated as CASSEGRARIGGYTF.

The chain is built from TRBV10-3 and TRBJ2-7; 9 nucleotides match TRBD2. The germline V gene has CDR1 ENHRY and CDR2 SYGVKD. CDR3 size: 14 residues. After removal of 6 bases from V and 2 bases from J, the junction contained 5 bases not matched to a gene. For the CDR3, the DNA is TGTGCCATCAGAGAAAGCGGGGGGACCTACGAGCAGTACTTC. Translation: CAIRESGGTYEQYF.

V is TRBV7-2 and J is TRBJ1-2, with D uncertain. Germline lookup yields CDR1 SGHTA and CDR2 FQGNSA. Trimming removed 3 bases from V and 3 bases from J, with 5 bases in between. This CDR3 has 12 amino acids. Written as DNA, the CDR3 is TGTGCCAGCAGCTTTGGGTACTATGGCTACACCTTC. Translated: CASSFGYYGYTF.

The rearrangement links TRBV19 to TRBJ1-1; 8 bases agree with TRBD1. V lost 3 bases and J lost 0; bases outside the gene matches: 6. Germline V CDR1 and CDR2: LNHDA, SQIVND (reference sequence). The CDR3 runs 16 residues. As DNA, the CDR3 is TGTGCCAGTAGTATCGGACAGGGCCTCATGAACACTGAAGCTTTCTTT. Protein: CASSIGQGLMNTEAFF.

The rearrangement joins TRBV7-6 to TRBJ2-1; D is perhaps TRBD2 (5 bases). V was trimmed by 1 base and J by 2 bases, leaving 9 bases between them. CDR3 length: 15 amino acids. The germline V gene has CDR1 SGHVS and CDR2 FNYEAQ. DNA for the CDR3: TGTGCCAGCAGCTTAGACGGGGAAGCCTACAATGAGCAGTTCTTC. This codes for CASSLDGEAYNEQFF.

Worth noting for this clone: This sample includes further DNA sequences coding for the same CDR3. This chain connects TRBV6-4 to TRBJ1-1; 7 bases agree with TRBD1. Germline values: CDR1 MRHNA, CDR2 SNTAGT. The trim removed 2 bases at V and 5 bases at J, leaving 2 bases unmatched. The CDR3 is made up of 13 amino acids. The CDR3 DNA is TGTGCCAGCAGTGACCTGACAGGGACTGAAGCTTTCTTT. Translation gives CASSDLTGTEAFF.

V is TRBV2 and J is TRBJ2-7; 8 bases fit TRBD2. The junction had 17 bases not matched to a gene; V was cut back by 3 bases and J by 4 bases. CDR3 length: 18 residues. Germline V lookup: CDR1 SNHLY, CDR2 FYNNEI. The CDR3 nucleotides read TGTGCCAGCAGTGAGATGGGGGTCAGCGGGAGACTCCCTTACGAGCAGTACTTC. Translation: CASSEMGVSGRLPYEQYF.

The rearrangement joins TRBV2 to TRBJ2-7; tentative D call: TRBD2 (7 bases). The CDR3 has 14 amino acids. CDR1 SNHLY and CDR2 FYNNEI come from the germline V gene. Deletions cut 5 bases from V and 2 bases from J, with 13 bases between. The CDR3 here is CASSSGGGPYEQYF. For the CDR3, the DNA is TGTGCCAGCAGTTCGGGGGGCGGGCCCTACGAGCAGTACTTC.

This clone occurred a few times. Here the CDR3 reads CASSPQRGGANVLTF. CDR3 bases: TGTGCCAGCAGCCCCCAGAGGGGTGGGGCCAACGTCCTGACTTTC. The chain joins TRBV7-3 to TRBJ2-6; D may correspond to TRBD1 or TRBD2 (5 bases each). CDR1 SGHTA and CDR2 FQGTGA come from the germline V gene. This CDR3 is built from 15 residues. Trimming shortened V by 5 bases and J by 3 bases, and 11 bases separated the two germline ends.